The 12 T cell receptor beta chains below come from one sample, sequenced in a study of shared clonotypes between healthy human individuals. Profiling relied on immunoSEQ multiplex PCR, and the TCRdb table lists in-frame clones only, not all of them. The data show millions of clones, roughly 91% seen once. The naive CD8 subset, CD45RO-negative cells positively selected for CCR7, excluded terminally differentiated effector memory CD45RA+ cells. The sample comprised naive CD8+ T cells from PBMCs. These receptor sequences come from a young man in good health. Some clones in this sample may be carry-over from other donors' samples.

The chain couples TRBV5-5 to TRBJ1-2, with TRBD1 as a possible D gene (6 bases). Germline CDR1 SGHKS, CDR2 YYEKEE (reference sequence). The CDR3 has 14 amino acids. Trimming pared 2 bases from V and 7 bases from J, leaving 15 bases between. For the CDR3, the DNA is TGTGCCAGCAGCTTAGGTTGGGGGGCGCTTGGCTACACCTTC. This gives the protein CASSLGWGALGYTF.

This clone was seen a few times. V usage is TRBV27 and J usage is TRBJ1-2, with TRBD1 as a possible D gene (6 bases). V lost 5 bases to trimming and J lost 8 bases, with 27 bases between them. The CDR3 is made up of 17 amino acids. From germline, CDR1 is MNHEY and CDR2 SMNVEV (reference sequence). The CDR3 DNA sequence: TGTGCCAGCAGTCCGACCAGAGGGGGTGGGGCCCGAGGAGGCTACACCTTC. Translation gives CASSPTRGGGARGGYTF.

This rearrangement joins TRBV2 to TRBJ2-3, with TRBD2 as a possible D gene (5 bases). Germline V gene sequence: CDR1 SNHLY, CDR2 FYNNEI. This CDR3 spans 15 amino acids. V was shortened by 6 bases and J by 9 bases, with 22 bases between the two germline ends. CDR3 residues: CASSWTLEGLITQYF. The CDR3 DNA sequence: TGTGCCAGCAGCTGGACCCTCGAGGGCCTTATCACGCAGTATTTT.

A single count supports this clone. This chain links TRBV7-9 with TRBJ1-4, with D uncertain. V was trimmed by 3 bases and J by 12 bases, leaving 20 bases between them. The CDR3 loop spans 15 amino acids. Looked up from germline, CDR1 is SEHNR and CDR2 is FQNEAQ (reference sequence). The CDR3 is CASSFGRERDGELFF. DNA of the CDR3: TGTGCCAGCAGCTTTGGCCGGGAGAGGGATGGGGAACTGTTTTTT.

The rearrangement joins TRBV28 to TRBJ1-5; possible D gene TRBD1, 6 bases. Per the germline V gene, CDR1 is MDHEN and CDR2 is SYDVKM. The ends were cut back, 3 bases at V and 9 bases at J, with 12 bases in the middle. This CDR3 is 13 amino acids long. CDR3 nucleotide sequence: TGTGCCAGCAGTTTTCGGGGGGCCGGGCCCCAGCATTTT. This gives the protein CASSFRGAGPQHF. Filled out from reference TRBV28 and TRBJ1-5, the complete variable domain reads DVKVTQSSRYLVKRTGEKVFLECVQDMDHENMFWYRQDPGLGLRLIYFSYDVKMKEKGDIPEGYSVSREKKERFSLILESASTNQTSMYLCASSFRGAGPQHFGDGTRLSIL.

As for this clone: One junction end does not reproduce the germline sequence, and a read error may be involved. The chain employs TRBV27 and TRBJ2-1; D could derive from TRBD1 or TRBD2 (5 bases each). The germline V gene has CDR1 MNHEY and CDR2 SMNVEV (reference sequence). The CDR3 has 15 residues. The CDR3 region has the DNA TGTGCCAGCAGTTTAAAGGGCTGGGACCATCCAATGCGAGTCTTC. It translates to CASSLKGWDHPMRVF.

Comment on this clone: Other nucleotide sequences from this sample produce the same CDR3. The J gene is TRBJ2-1, the V gene TRBV28; no reliable D call. Germline loops: CDR1 MDHEN, CDR2 SYDVKM. The CDR3 is made up of 12 amino acids. Trimming left V 5 bases short and J 6 bases short, with 8 bases between. The CDR3 sequence: CASSLWGNEQFF. The DNA for the CDR3 is TGTGCCAGCAGTCTCTGGGGCAATGAGCAGTTCTTC.

The chain employs TRBV27 and TRBJ2-7, with 9 bases matching TRBD1. Looked up from germline, CDR1 is MNHEY and CDR2 is SMNVEV (reference sequence). The CDR3 loop spans 16 amino acids. The trim removed 0 bases at V and 5 bases at J, leaving 8 bases unmatched. This CDR3 is CASSLSQGDRDNEQYF. The CDR3 DNA sequence: TGTGCCAGCAGTTTATCTCAAGGGGACAGGGACAACGAGCAGTACTTC.

The J gene is TRBJ2-3, the V gene TRBV11-2; TRBD2 agrees at 8 bases. Germline V gene data show CDR1 as SGHAT and CDR2 as FQNNGV. J gave up 6 bases and V 3 bases, and 8 bases lay outside the gene matches. The CDR3 has 15 amino acids. CDR3 protein: CASSFSGGPGDTQYF. DNA for the CDR3: TGTGCCAGCAGCTTCTCGGGAGGGCCTGGTGATACGCAGTATTTT.

The CDR3 loop reads CASSLVGSTGYEQYF. The CDR3, as DNA: TGTGCCAGTAGTCTGGTGGGGTCCACAGGCTACGAGCAGTACTTC. V gene TRBV19 combines with J gene TRBJ2-7; D perhaps matches TRBD1 (5 bases). CDR3 length equals 15 residues. Trimming took off 5 bases at V and 3 bases at J, with 17 bases between the two ends. In germline, CDR1 is LNHDA, CDR2 SQIVND (reference sequence). Full variable domain (outside the CDR3, taken from reference TRBV19 and TRBJ2-7): DGGITQSPKYLFRKEGQNVTLSCEQNLNHDAMYWYRQDPGQGLRLIYYSQIVNDFQKGDIAEGYSVSREKKESFPLTVTSAQKNPTAFYLCASSLVGSTGYEQYFGPGTRLTVT.

CDR3 in DNA: TGTGCCAGCAGAGTCCCAGGATGGGGGAACACTGAAGCTTTCTTT. It yields the protein CASRVPGWGNTEAFF. This rearrangement joins TRBV6-1 to TRBJ1-1; no firm D call. The CDR3 covers 15 residues. Germline V gene lookup returns CDR1 MNHNS and CDR2 SASEGT. Trimming stripped 6 bases from V and 1 base from J, with 15 bases between.

The V gene is TRBV6-1, the J gene TRBJ1-2; the D is unclear. Germline loops: CDR1 MNHNS, CDR2 SASEGT. There are 12 residues in the CDR3. V lost 1 base to trimming and J lost 13 bases, with 13 bases between them. This chain's CDR3 is CASSEEVDQRTF. CDR3 nucleotide sequence: TGTGCCAGCAGTGAAGAGGTGGACCAACGCACCTTC.